Shown below are 26 T cell receptor beta chains from a single sample sequenced in a study of post-analysis software for immune sequencing data. Libraries were made from TCR beta cDNA, and they carried unique molecular identifiers. TCRdb re-analysed the PCR reads in MiXCR, keeping a single row per CDR3 protein. The data contain some 190,000 distinct CDR3 sequences, 29% of them singletons. Their cognate antigens are unknown. Study-wide points: With TRBV5-6, TRBV5-1 and TRBV20-1 included, a handful of TRBV segments were more frequent in patients than in controls.

The sequencing input was blood. Receptor source: a girl aged 2 to 17 with multiple sclerosis.

The chain couples TRBV12-3 or TRBV12-4 to TRBJ2-1, with TRBD2 as a possible D gene (6 bases). Trimming removed 3 bases from V and 4 bases from J, with 13 bases in between. This CDR3 has 15 amino acids. DNA for the CDR3: TGTGCCAGCAGTTTGGACGGGAGCAGGTACAATGAGCAGTTCTTC. Protein product: CASSLDGSRYNEQFF.

The chain employs TRBV18 and TRBJ1-4; D gene unclear. The germline V gene encodes CDR1 KGHSH and CDR2 LQKENI. The CDR3 loop spans 14 amino acids. Trimming left V 3 bases short and J 7 bases short, with 12 bases between. The CDR3 loop is CASSPTATSEKLFF. DNA of the CDR3: TGTGCCAGCTCACCTACAGCGACCAGTGAAAAACTGTTTTTT.

This clonotype was detected only a few times. This chain connects TRBV5-1 to TRBJ2-4; 12 bases line up with TRBD1. J was trimmed by 13 bases and V by 1 base; bases with no gene match: 9. The CDR3 has 15 residues. The V gene's germline CDR1 is SGHRS and CDR2 YFSETQ. The CDR3 region is CASSLSGQGAVRQYF. CDR3 nucleotides: TGCGCCAGCAGCTTGTCGGGACAGGGGGCGGTAAGGCAGTACTTC.

The V and J genes are TRBV28 and TRBJ2-5; no clear D. The germline V and J ends were trimmed by 6 bases and 11 bases, with 19 bases remaining between them. Looked up from germline, CDR1 is MDHEN and CDR2 is SYDVKM. This CDR3 has 13 amino acids. CDR3 in DNA: TGTGCCAGCAGGTTAGGACCGCGTCGTCAGCAGTACTTC. Translated: CASRLGPRRQQYF. Full variable domain (remainder filled in from reference TRBV28 and TRBJ2-5): DVKVTQSSRYLVKRTGEKVFLECVQDMDHENMFWYRQDPGLGLRLIYFSYDVKMKEKGDIPEGYSVSREKKERFSLILESASTNQTSMYLCASRLGPRRQQYFGPGTRLLVL.

This clonotype was recorded a few times. This chain connects TRBV5-1 to TRBJ1-1, with 8 positions matching TRBD1. V shed 3 bases and J 4 bases; nucleotides not matched to a gene: 11. CDR1 and CDR2 (germline): SGHRS, YFSETQ. The CDR3 is made up of 16 amino acids. Here the CDR3 reads CASSSTSDRVGTEAFF. Written as DNA, the CDR3 is TGCGCCAGCAGCTCAACCTCGGACAGGGTGGGCACTGAAGCTTTCTTT.

The CDR3: CASSYNIDTQYF. The CDR3 nucleotides read TGTGCCAGCAGCTATAACATAGATACGCAGTATTTT. The chain employs TRBV5-5 and TRBJ2-3; no firm D call. The CDR3 contains 12 residues. V was pared by 3 bases and J by 5 bases, with 7 bases between. Germline V gives CDR1 SGHKS, CDR2 YYEKEE (reference sequence).

The chain has TRBV5-1 and TRBJ2-1, with 7 bases that match TRBD1. The ends lost 3 bases at V and 6 bases at J; junction bases unmatched: 6. The germline V gene encodes CDR1 SGHRS and CDR2 YFSETQ. The CDR3 contains 14 residues. CDR3 nucleotides: TGCGCCAGCAGCTCTGACAGGGCGGGCAATGAGCAGTTCTTC. It is translated as CASSSDRAGNEQFF.

This clonotype has a handful of counts. V gene TRBV20-1 combines with J gene TRBJ1-1, with D maybe TRBD1 (6 bases). CDR3 size: 13 residues. Germline V lookup: CDR1 DFQATT, CDR2 SNEGSKA (reference sequence). The CDR3: CSPSGAVAREAFF. CDR3 coding DNA: TGCAGCCCTTCAGGGGCCGTTGCCCGTGAAGCTTTCTTT.

With respect to this clonotype: This likely comes from a read error, as the CDR3 has no conserved phenylalanine or tryptophan at its end. The genes are TRBV4-1 and TRBJ1-3, with 8 bases aligning to TRBD1. The CDR3 has 15 amino acids. The germline V gene encodes CDR1 MGHRA and CDR2 YSYEKL. V shed 3 bases and J 0 bases; nucleotides not matched to a gene: 1. CDR3 sequence (DNA): TGCGCCAGCAGCCAGGGACAGGCCTCTGGAAACACCATATATTGT. Translating it yields CASSQGQASGNTIYC.

Comment on this clonotype: A clone one base away is much larger, so this may be a read error. The chain uses TRBV12-3 or TRBV12-4 and TRBJ2-3; 8 bases match TRBD2. CDR3 length: 19 amino acids. CDR3 DNA sequence: TGTGCCAGCAGTTTATATCGGGGGGGCACCTTAACCGGGCTAGATGCGCAGTATTTT. It encodes CASSLYRGGTLTGLDAQYF.

V and J are TRBV2 and TRBJ1-1; 9 nucleotides agree with TRBD1. This CDR3 region has 14 residues. V dropped 6 bases and J dropped 6; count of bases not matched to a gene: 8. The germline V gene encodes CDR1 SNHLY and CDR2 FYNNEI. The CDR3 DNA follows: TGTGCCAGCAGCCCCAGGGGACAGGGCCCTGAAGCTTTCTTT. Its translation: CASSPRGQGPEAFF.

The V gene is TRBV4-1, the J gene TRBJ2-2; 7 bases fit TRBD2. Germline V CDR1 and CDR2: MGHRA, YSYEKL. The J segment lost 3 bases and the V segment lost 0 bases, leaving 7 bases of the junction unmatched. The CDR3 contains 17 residues. CDR3 residues: CASSQESPGRDTGELFF. The CDR3, as DNA: TGCGCCAGCAGCCAAGAGTCCCCAGGGAGGGACACCGGGGAGCTGTTTTTT.

This clonotype was counted ten times or more. This chain uses TRBV20-1 with TRBJ1-5; 7 bases agree with TRBD1. Germline trimming cut 5 bases from V and 4 bases from J; bases unmatched to any gene: 11. The germline V gene has CDR1 DFQATT and CDR2 SNEGSKA (reference sequence). This CDR3 spans 15 amino acids. The CDR3 is CSARTRGQLNQPQHF. The CDR3 nucleotides read TGCAGTGCTCGTACGAGGGGACAGCTTAATCAGCCCCAGCATTTT.

This sequence joins TRBV6-5 and TRBJ2-3; 15 bases match TRBD2. The CDR3 spans 21 residues. The germline CDR1 and CDR2 sequences are MNHEY and SVGAGI. Losses at the gene ends were 2 bases for V and 0 bases for J; bases not matched to a gene: 12. In DNA form, the CDR3 reads TGTGCCAGCAGTTACGGACTAGCGGGAGGGCCGGCCCCATTTAGCACAGATACGCAGTATTTT. Translated: CASSYGLAGGPAPFSTDTQYF.

This clonotype was seen at least ten times. The rearrangement uses TRBV12-3 or TRBV12-4 and TRBJ1-2, with D unclear. This CDR3 region has 14 residues. Trimming took off 4 bases at V and 2 bases at J, with 11 bases between the two ends. This CDR3 is CASSSLAENYGYTF. CDR3 coding DNA: TGTGCCAGCAGTTCCCTCGCAGAAAACTATGGCTACACCTTC.

This clonotype came up many times. J is TRBJ1-4 and V is TRBV5-1; 7 nucleotides match TRBD1. Germline CDR1 and CDR2: SGHRS and YFSETQ. There are 16 residues in the CDR3. V dropped 4 bases and J dropped 7; count of bases not matched to a gene: 13. The DNA for the CDR3 is TGCGCCAGCAGCCAACCCACAGGGGCGATGAGTGAAAAACTGTTTTTT. Protein sequence: CASSQPTGAMSEKLFF.

This clonotype was found many times. The chain uses TRBV12-3 or TRBV12-4 and TRBJ1-6; 9 bases line up with TRBD1. This CDR3 contains 14 residues. After removal of 6 bases from V and 7 bases from J, the junction contained 4 bases not matched to a gene. The CDR3, as DNA: TGTGCCAGCAGCACCGGGACAGGGAATTCACCCCTCCACTTT. As protein: CASSTGTGNSPLHF.

V and J are TRBV28 and TRBJ1-2; perhaps TRBD1 as D (6 bases). The CDR3 runs to 13 residues. Trimming left V 6 bases short and J 8 bases short, with 16 bases between. Germline CDR1 reads MDHEN; CDR2 reads SYDVKM. CDR3 DNA sequence: TGTGCCAGCAGCAACTCAAGGGGGAGCGGCTACACCTTC. Encoded protein: CASSNSRGSGYTF.

This clonotype was observed a handful of times. This sequence joins TRBV25-1 and TRBJ1-1, with D tentatively TRBD1 (6 bases). CDR1 MGHDK and CDR2 SYGVNS come from the germline V gene. CDR3 length: 13 residues. Deletions cut 0 bases from V and 6 bases from J, with 8 bases between. CDR3 sequence: CASSEYGGPEAFF. CDR3 sequence (DNA): TGTGCCAGCAGTGAATACGGGGGCCCTGAAGCTTTCTTT. The full variable domain, its missing parts supplied by reference TRBV25-1 and TRBJ1-1, is EADIYQTPRYLVIGTGKKITLECSQTMGHDKMYWYQQDPGMELHLIHYSYGVNSTEKGDLSSESTVSRIRTEHFPLTLESARPSHTSQYLCASSEYGGPEAFFGQGTRLTVV.

Ten or more counts support this clonotype. The V call is TRBV20-1, the J call TRBJ2-6, with 8 bases fitting TRBD1. The CDR3 sequence is 16 residues long. Germline V gene lookup returns CDR1 DFQATT and CDR2 SNEGSKA (reference sequence). V shed 3 bases and J 1 base; nucleotides not matched to a gene: 5. The CDR3 spells CSASGQGKSGANVLTF. DNA of the CDR3: TGCAGTGCTAGTGGACAGGGAAAATCTGGGGCCAACGTCCTGACTTTC.

In its sample, this clonotype was seen many times. The chain couples TRBV3-1 to TRBJ2-5, with unresolved D. The germline gives CDR1 LGHDT, CDR2 YNNKEL (reference sequence). CDR3 length: 12 residues. Trimming removed 3 bases from V and 5 bases from J, with 7 bases in between. The DNA of the CDR3 is TGTGCCAGCAGCCACTTAAGGGAGACCCAGTACTTC. Translation gives CASSHLRETQYF.

V and J are TRBV5-6 and TRBJ1-6; D is undetermined. Per the germline V gene, CDR1 is SGHDT and CDR2 is YYEEEE. This CDR3 is built from 19 residues. With 6 bases removed from V and 0 bases from J, the gap between germline ends came to 22 bases. The CDR3 here is CASTACIGVRSSYNSPLHF. The CDR3 DNA is TGTGCCAGCACAGCTTGTATCGGCGTCAGGAGCTCCTATAATTCACCCCTCCACTTT.

This clonotype has at least ten counts. V gene TRBV5-1 combines with J gene TRBJ1-2, with D perhaps TRBD1 (6 bases). In germline, CDR1 is SGHRS, CDR2 YFSETQ. The CDR3 loop spans 14 amino acids. Between the trimmed V and J ends, which lost 0 bases and 3 bases, there was a span of 9 bases. CDR3 coding DNA: TGCGCCAGCAGCTTGGGACAGGCTTACTATGGCTACACCTTC. It specifies CASSLGQAYYGYTF.

This clonotype has just a few counts. The chain couples TRBV5-1 to TRBJ2-1, with 8 bases identical to TRBD2. CDR1 and CDR2 from the germline V gene are SGHRS and YFSETQ. CDR3 length equals 15 residues. Losses at the gene ends were 0 bases for V and 4 bases for J; bases not matched to a gene: 3. The DNA for the CDR3 is TGCGCCAGCAGCTTGGTAACTAGCGGATACAATGAGCAGTTCTTC. It codes for CASSLVTSGYNEQFF. The variable domain in full, completed from reference TRBV5-1 and TRBJ2-1, reads KAGVTQTPRYLIKTRGQQVTLSCSPISGHRSVSWYQQTPGQGLQFLFEYFSETQRNKGNFPGRFSGRQFSNSRSEMNVSTLELGDSALYLCASSLVTSGYNEQFFGPGTRLTVL.

Ten or more counts support this clonotype. The chain combines TRBV28 with TRBJ2-1; the D gene is possibly TRBD2 (5 bases). Trimming removed 5 bases from V and 7 bases from J, with 18 bases in between. The CDR3 is made up of 15 amino acids. CDR1 and CDR2 (germline): MDHEN, SYDVKM. The CDR3 DNA is TGTGCCAGCAGTAGGATAGACTGGCCGGGGAATGAGCAGTTCTTC. It translates to CASSRIDWPGNEQFF.

In its sample, this clonotype was seen many times. The chain employs TRBV12-3 or TRBV12-4 and TRBJ2-3; perhaps TRBD2 as D (6 bases). CDR3 length: 13 amino acids. V was pared by 5 bases and J by 8 bases, with 14 bases between. The CDR3 nucleotides are TGTGCCAGCAGTCCTCGGGGGATGGGTACGCAGTATTTT. It specifies CASSPRGMGTQYF.